What follows are 19 T cell receptor beta chains derived from one specimen sequenced in a study of regulatory T cells in long-lasting Graves disease. Assembly of TCR beta libraries relied on iRepertoire HTBI primers together with Arm-PCR of CDR3 regions. From the multiplex PCR reads, TCRdb called clonotypes with MiXCR, one entry per CDR3 protein. This sample has around 340,000 distinct CDR3 sequences; about 20% occur once, and the top ten carry approximately 31%. Time point defined: persistent/refractory GD, antithyroid drugs over 5 years with positive TRAb. The TCR library was prepared using RNA isolated from PBMCs. Sequenced material: peripheral blood mononuclear cells (PBMCs), taken when the disease was refractory, from a patient treated with antithyroid drugs. The receptors shown here come from a female donor with Graves disease.

In its sample, this clonotype was seen many times. J is TRBJ2-7 and V is TRBV7-2, with 9 positions matching TRBD1. This CDR3 has 14 amino acids. The J segment lost 5 bases and the V segment lost 1 base, leaving 3 bases of the junction unmatched. Germline assignment: CDR1 SGHTA and CDR2 FQGNSA. CDR3 loop: CASSLDRGRDEQYF. The CDR3 nucleotides are TGTGCCAGCAGCTTAGACAGGGGGCGAGACGAGCAGTACTTC.

The CDR3 DNA sequence: TGCGCCAGCAGCTACACCGGGACGGACTCCTACGAGCAGTACTTC. This encodes CASSYTGTDSYEQYF. The chain is built from TRBV5-1 and TRBJ2-7; D is perhaps TRBD1 or TRBD2 (5 bases each). Trimming cost V 3 bases and J 0 bases, with 13 bases left between them. The CDR3 covers 15 residues. Germline CDR1 SGHRS, CDR2 YFSETQ.

The chain couples TRBV4-1 to TRBJ1-3; D is possibly TRBD1 (6 bases). CDR3 length: 17 residues. The germline CDR1 and CDR2 sequences are MGHRA and YSYEKL. V lost 1 base to trimming and J lost 2 bases, with 15 bases between them. The CDR3 nucleotides are TGCGCCAGCAGCCAAGGCTCCCAGGGGCGGACTGGAAACACCATATATTTT. Translating gives CASSQGSQGRTGNTIYF.

The count of this clonotype is one. The V and J genes are TRBV12-3 or TRBV12-4 and TRBJ1-1; no clear D. Trimming pared 3 bases from V and 4 bases from J, leaving 6 bases between. There are 12 residues in the CDR3. This chain's CDR3 is CASSLWGTEAFF. CDR3 sequence (DNA): TGTGCCAGCAGTTTGTGGGGCACTGAAGCTTTCTTT.

This clonotype has just a few counts. The rearrangement joins TRBV30 to TRBJ2-7, with D possibly being TRBD1 (5 bases). The V and J ends lost 0 bases and 4 bases respectively, with 13 bases between them. Per the germline V gene, CDR1 is GTSNPN and CDR2 is SVGIG (reference sequence). This CDR3 has 14 residues. The CDR3 protein is CAWSVRVPGYEQYF. The CDR3 bases are TGTGCCTGGAGTGTACGGGTCCCAGGGTACGAGCAGTACTTC.

At least ten counts were recorded for this clonotype. The rearrangement uses TRBV28 and TRBJ1-2; D is undetermined. This CDR3 has 13 amino acids. CDR1 and CDR2 (germline): MDHEN, SYDVKM. Trimming cost V 6 bases and J 4 bases, with 12 bases left between them. The DNA of the CDR3 is TGTGCCAGCAGCCAAGACGGCTTCTATGGCTACACCTTC. Protein product: CASSQDGFYGYTF.

This clonotype has a handful of counts. The genes are TRBV15 and TRBJ1-3; no clear D. Trimming cost V 1 base and J 0 bases, with 4 bases left between them. The germline CDR1 and CDR2 sequences are LNHNV and YYDKDF (reference sequence). CDR3 size: 14 residues. CDR3 in DNA: TGTGCCACCAGCAGAGGGGCCTCTGGAAACACCATATATTTT. This translates into CATSRGASGNTIYF.

The chain recombines TRBV7-9 with TRBJ1-2; the D gene is possibly TRBD1 (5 bases). The CDR3 has 16 amino acids. From germline, CDR1 is SEHNR and CDR2 FQNEAQ (reference sequence). Trimming took 5 bases from V and 4 from J, leaving 20 bases between them. Here the CDR3 reads CASSTAGTPQLYGYTF. The CDR3 nucleotides are TGTGCCAGCAGCACCGCCGGGACTCCCCAGCTCTATGGCTACACCTTC. Full variable domain (rest looked up from reference TRBV7-9 and TRBJ1-2): DTGVSQNPRHKITKRGQNVTFRCDPISEHNRLYWYRQTLGQGPEFLTYFQNEAQLEKSRLLSDRFSAERPKGSFSTLEIQRTEQGDSAMYLCASSTAGTPQLYGYTFGSGTRLTVV.

This clonotype has a count of ten or more. The V gene is TRBV12-3 or TRBV12-4, the J gene TRBJ2-2, with D perhaps matching TRBD1 (6 bases). The CDR3 contains 15 residues. The V end lost 2 bases, the J end lost 4 bases, and 11 bases lay between the germline ends. CDR3: CASSLRQEGTGELFF. The CDR3 DNA sequence: TGTGCCAGCAGTTTACGACAGGAAGGCACCGGGGAGCTGTTTTTT.

This chain uses TRBV20-1 with TRBJ2-2, with 12 positions matching TRBD2. V dropped 6 bases and J dropped 7; count of bases not matched to a gene: 12. Germline CDR1 DFQATT, CDR2 SNEGSKA (reference sequence). The CDR3 has 16 residues. CDR3 amino acids: CSALPLTSGSDGELFF. The CDR3 nucleotides read TGCAGTGCCCTACCACTGACTAGCGGGAGCGACGGGGAGCTGTTTTTT.

This clonotype was seen only once. V gene TRBV6-1 combines with J gene TRBJ2-7; 7 bases map to TRBD1. This CDR3 contains 15 residues. CDR1 and CDR2 (germline): MNHNS, SASEGT. The J segment lost 3 bases and the V segment lost 6 bases, leaving 11 bases of the junction unmatched. The CDR3 coding sequence is TGTGCCAGCAGCTACCGACAGGGAAGGGTCTACGAGCAGTACTTC. Its protein product is CASSYRQGRVYEQYF.

This clonotype was observed many times. This chain connects TRBV12-3 or TRBV12-4 to TRBJ2-2; the D gene is possibly TRBD1 (5 bases). Trimming cost V 6 bases and J 3 bases, with 11 bases left between them. The CDR3 covers 14 residues. The CDR3 region is CASRPQGYTGELFF. CDR3 bases: TGTGCCAGCAGACCCCAGGGTTACACCGGGGAGCTGTTTTTT.

This clonotype occurred a few times. The V and J genes are TRBV4-1 and TRBJ1-2, with 9 bases matching TRBD1. V shed 0 bases and J 4 bases; nucleotides not matched to a gene: 24. The CDR3 covers 22 residues. Germline V gene sequence: CDR1 MGHRA, CDR2 YSYEKL. The CDR3 nucleotides are TGCGCCAGCAGCCAAGAAGGGGTTATGGGGACAGGGTCCCTCGCTAGACCCTATGGCTACACCTTC. Residues: CASSQEGVMGTGSLARPYGYTF.

As for this clonotype: Just one base apart from a much larger clone, this may be a read error. The chain uses TRBV29-1 and TRBJ1-2, with D perhaps matching TRBD1 (6 bases). Germline CDR1 reads SQVTM; CDR2 reads ANQGSEA. V lost 0 bases and J 3 bases, leaving 20 bases between the germline ends. The CDR3 runs to 17 residues. The CDR3 here is CSVEEPRIRTADYGYTF. DNA of the CDR3: TGCAGCGTTGAAGAGCCTAGGATCCGGACAGCTGACTATGGCTACACCTTC.

At least ten counts were recorded for this clonotype. The CDR3 reads CSAVQGGGALGSPLHF. The CDR3 coding sequence is TGCAGTGCCGTCCAAGGCGGGGGGGCGCTTGGTTCACCCCTCCACTTT. The V gene is TRBV20-1, the J gene TRBJ1-6; tentative D call: TRBD1 (6 bases). The CDR3 consists of 16 residues. The V gene lost 6 bases and the J gene lost 9 bases, with 24 bases spanning the gap. In germline, CDR1 is DFQATT, CDR2 SNEGSKA (reference sequence).

The rearrangement links TRBV28 to TRBJ2-2, with 7 positions matching TRBD2. The CDR3 has 22 amino acids. From germline, CDR1 is MDHEN and CDR2 SYDVKM. Trimming took 3 bases from V and 0 from J; bases not matched to a gene: 22. The CDR3 sequence is CASSFVFPRASGGVSNTGELFF. CDR3 DNA: TGTGCCAGCAGTTTCGTTTTCCCCCGGGCTAGCGGAGGGGTATCGAACACCGGGGAGCTGTTTTTT.

This clonotype was counted many times. The J gene is TRBJ2-7, the V gene TRBV28, with 8 bases identical to TRBD2. The V segment lost 6 bases and the J segment 3 bases; nucleotides outside the gene matches: 7. CDR3 size: 14 residues. Germline CDR1 MDHEN, CDR2 SYDVKM. CDR3 in DNA: TGTGCCAGCAGCAAGAGCGGGAGCCTCTACGAGCAGTACTTC. Translation: CASSKSGSLYEQYF.

This clonotype was seen many times. This chain uses TRBV12-3 or TRBV12-4 with TRBJ1-3; D perhaps matches TRBD1 (5 bases). Trimming took 8 bases from V and 0 from J, leaving 14 bases between them. This CDR3 is 15 amino acids long. The CDR3 reads CASLGAVSSGNTIYF. In DNA, the CDR3 is TGTGCCAGCCTAGGGGCAGTATCCTCTGGAAACACCATATATTTT.

In its sample, this clonotype was seen a few times. The chain combines TRBV11-2 with TRBJ2-6; a possible D gene is TRBD2 (5 bases). The germline V gene encodes CDR1 SGHAT and CDR2 FQNNGV. The V end was cut by 2 bases, the J end by 0 bases, with 11 bases between. This CDR3 has 17 amino acids. The CDR3 loop reads CASSLIGRDSGANVLTF. For the CDR3, the DNA is TGTGCCAGCAGCTTAATAGGCCGGGACTCTGGGGCCAACGTCCTGACTTTC.